Listed below are T cell receptor beta chains from one sample, sequenced in a study of post-analysis software for immune sequencing data. TCRdb re-analysed the PCR reads in MiXCR, keeping a single row per CDR3 protein. The sample yields over 150,000 distinct CDR3 sequences, 35% to 40% seen once. Sequenced material: blood, taken after autologous hematopoietic stem cell transplantation. Receptors originate from a girl aged 5 to 17 with multiple sclerosis. Each CDR3 is given with its conserved first and last residue. The D gene is left open where the match is weak. Clone size is given for some rows only: seen once, a few or many times, or a class if the clone is expanded.

V: TRBV10-3
J: TRBJ1-1
D: .
size: .
CDR3: CAIRSIGGTEAFF
DNA: TGTGCCATCAGGAGTATTGGAGGCACTGAAGCTTTCTTT

V: TRBV4-3
J: TRBJ2-1
D: .
size: .
CDR3: CASSQDPYSSYNEQFF
DNA: TGCGCCAGCAGCCAAGATCCTTACAGCTCCTACAATGAGCAGTTCTTC

V: TRBV15
J: TRBJ2-2
D: .
size: .
CDR3: CATSRDYSGTGELFF
DNA: TGTGCCACCAGCAGAGATTATTCGGGCACCGGGGAGCTGTTTTTT

V: TRBV28
J: TRBJ2-3
D: .
size: .
CDR3: CASSPPGTGTDTQYF
DNA: TGTGCCAGCAGTCCCCCTGGGACGGGCACAGATACGCAGTATTTT

V: TRBV12-3/TRBV12-4
J: TRBJ1-2
D: .
size: few
CDR3: CASSFGDGYGYTF
DNA: TGTGCCAGCAGTTTTGGGGATGGCTATGGCTACACCTTC

V: TRBV20-1
J: TRBJ2-5
D: TRBD2
size: few
CDR3: CSASRAGEGVQYF
DNA: TGCAGTGCTAGTCGAGCGGGAGAAGGCGTGCAGTACTTC

V: TRBV6-2/TRBV6-3
J: TRBJ2-1
D: TRBD2
size: few
CDR3: CASRETSGGHGEQFF
DNA: TGTGCCAGCCGAGAGACTAGCGGGGGGCATGGTGAGCAGTTCTTC

V: TRBV7-9
J: TRBJ2-3
D: .
size: few
CDR3: CASSSKLTDTQYF
DNA: TGTGCCAGCAGCTCCAAACTCACAGATACGCAGTATTTT

V: TRBV6-1
J: TRBJ1-2
D: TRBD1
size: .
CDR3: CASSEWTGDGYTF
DNA: TGTGCCAGCAGTGAATGGACAGGGGATGGCTACACCTTC

V: TRBV6-5
J: TRBJ2-1
D: .
size: .
CDR3: CASSLTGVGNEQFF
DNA: TGTGCCAGCAGTTTGACGGGAGTGGGGAATGAGCAGTTCTTC

V: TRBV12-3/TRBV12-4
J: TRBJ2-1
D: .
size: once
CDR3: CASSLEWQSSYNEQFF
DNA: TGTGCCAGCAGCTTAGAGTGGCAGAGCTCCTACAATGAGCAGTTCTTC

V: TRBV20-1
J: TRBJ1-5
D: .
size: few
CDR3: CSARDGTASQPQHF
DNA: TGCAGTGCTAGAGATGGAACCGCTTCGCAGCCCCAGCATTTT

V: TRBV24-1
J: TRBJ2-5
D: .
size: .
CDR3: CVTSDGGTAIETQYF
DNA: TGTGTCACCAGTGACGGGGGGACAGCCATAGAGACCCAGTACTTC

V: TRBV18
J: TRBJ1-6
D: .
size: few
CDR3: CASSPRSAGSNSPLHF
DNA: TGTGCCAGCTCACCGAGGAGTGCAGGGTCTAATTCACCCCTCCACTTT

V: TRBV3-1
J: TRBJ2-3
D: .
size: few
CDR3: CASSQVLWHTQYF
DNA: TGTGCCAGCAGCCAAGTTCTTTGGCATACGCAGTATTTT

V: TRBV9
J: TRBJ2-1
D: TRBD2
size: .
CDR3: CASSPRASGSIHNEQFF
DNA: TGTGCCAGCAGCCCTCGAGCTAGCGGGAGTATCCACAATGAGCAGTTCTTC

V: TRBV4-3
J: TRBJ2-1
D: .
size: .
CDR3: CASSQGPDNEQFF
DNA: TGCGCCAGCAGCCAAGGCCCGGACAATGAGCAGTTCTTC

V: TRBV6-5
J: TRBJ2-4
D: .
size: .
CDR3: CASSYSGAGAKNIQYF
DNA: TGTGCCAGCAGTTACTCGGGGGCGGGAGCCAAAAACATTCAGTACTTC